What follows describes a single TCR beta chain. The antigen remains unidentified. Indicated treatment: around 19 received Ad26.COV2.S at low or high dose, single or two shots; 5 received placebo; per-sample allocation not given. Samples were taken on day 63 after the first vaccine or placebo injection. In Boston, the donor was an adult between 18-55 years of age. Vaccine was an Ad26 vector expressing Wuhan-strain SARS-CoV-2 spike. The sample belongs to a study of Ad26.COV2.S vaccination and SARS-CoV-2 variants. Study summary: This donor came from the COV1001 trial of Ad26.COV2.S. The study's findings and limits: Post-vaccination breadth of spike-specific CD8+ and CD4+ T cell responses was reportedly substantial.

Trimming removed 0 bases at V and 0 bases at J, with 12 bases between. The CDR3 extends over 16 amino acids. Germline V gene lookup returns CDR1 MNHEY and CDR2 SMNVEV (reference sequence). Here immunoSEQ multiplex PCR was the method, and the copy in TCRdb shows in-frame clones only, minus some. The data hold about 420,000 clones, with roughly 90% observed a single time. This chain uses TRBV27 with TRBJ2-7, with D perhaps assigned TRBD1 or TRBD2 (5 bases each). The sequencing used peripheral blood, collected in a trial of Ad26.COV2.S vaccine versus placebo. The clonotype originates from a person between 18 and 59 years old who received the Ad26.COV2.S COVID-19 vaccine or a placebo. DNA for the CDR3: TGTGCCAGCAGTTTATCGAGCGGACACCGCTCCTACGAGCAGTACTTC. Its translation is CASSLSSGHRSYEQYF.